This T cell receptor (beta chain) originates from a study of cytomegalovirus exposure and HLA in healthy donors (dated by TCRdb to about 2017). For the study in its entirety: An earlier analysis of about 560 of the donors reported 276 Gb of sequence data and roughly 120 million unique TCR beta sequences obtained from approximately 180 million T cells. An early release covering roughly 640 HLA-typed donors comprised approximately 300 gigabases of sequencing data and roughly 85 million unique TCR sequences. The genetic ancestry cluster associated with self-reported Caucasian donors included approximately 85% of the roughly 380 genotyped donors. The study aimed to test whether signatures of past pathogen exposure could be identified by cataloging public T cell receptors. The study used immunosequencing to profile the T cell repertoires of 666 subjects and linked those repertoires to cytomegalovirus serostatus. Besides the first cohort of 500 to 700 subjects, a separate validation cohort made up of over 95 different subjects was used. The study combined high-throughput TCR immunosequencing, statistical association of individual TCRs with disease status, and machine learning to predict cytomegalovirus infection status. In a later analysis, previously published TCR beta repertoires from more than 500 donors were re-analyzed and high-resolution HLA genotyping was added so that TCR occurrence patterns could be studied. The later analysis used no new phenotypic data to find candidate immune exposures, relying instead on TCR beta sequences and their occurrence across donors. To decide whether each TCR beta V gene segment behaved as functional or pseudogenic, an earlier analysis of approximately 620 of the donors relied on high-throughput TCR beta sequencing. Donor age, sex, ethnicity and CMV serostatus were compiled together with the repertoire data. A later genetic analysis took genome-wide SNP genotypes for about 55% of the 666 donors and used that subset as a discovery cohort. All discovery cohort repertoires had been generated on a single sequencing platform. HLA typing included class I and class II loci at four-digit resolution. The number of donors typed differed by locus, with roughly 620-630 for A, B, C, DRB1 and DQB1, around 520 for DQA1, 600 to 610 for DPA1, and roughly 450 for DPB1. Roughly 5 DR-DQ haplotypes were handled as single units for association and clustering, since linkage in the cohort was strong. Across 398 genotyped donors of the cohort, an average of approximately 200,000 unique TCR beta nucleotide sequences per donor were sequenced, and roughly a sixth of those sequences were non-productive. General study outcomes and caveats: The cohort was sequenced for TCR beta chains only, and without alpha or paired-chain data the features that could be detected were limited. Compared with the roughly 720-donor mean, donors in an Asian-associated ancestry cluster had fewer N-insertions in productive TCRs, according to a later genetic analysis. In a later genetic analysis, a missense DCLRE1C variant was associated with V-gene and J-gene trimming of TCR beta chains, and the association was replicated in an independent cohort. A group of highly shared sequence variants was considered likely to be a technical artifact of the sequencing pipeline. Compared with equally common non-associated chains, HLA-associated TCR beta chains in a later analysis were more clonally expanded and had lower generation probabilities. In a later analysis, most CMV-associated TCR beta chains were found to appear HLA-restricted, with HLA associations seemingly driven largely by CMV exposure. According to a later analysis, parvovirus B19, influenza, CMV and Epstein-Barr virus appeared linked to several top co-occurrence clusters. A few of the identified cytomegalovirus-associated TCR beta chains were confirmed in vitro to be specific for cytomegalovirus antigens. CMV serostatus was the only immune exposure information available for the cohort. At a false discovery rate of 0.05, a later analysis linked under 20,000 TCR beta sequences to specific HLA alleles. The classifier was reported to diagnose cytomegalovirus status with high specificity and sensitivity in both the original cohort and the validation cohort. Because some donors lacked HLA typing at each locus, the association tests relied only on the typed subset. A further reported finding was that TCR beta sequences accurately predicted the HLA-A and HLA-B alleles for most subjects in the first cohort. While some public TCRs were present in many individuals, most TCR sequences turned up only very rarely across donors. Strong co-occurrence of HLA alleles, especially DR and DQ, made assigning TCR associations to individual alleles difficult. Presence/absence analyses assumed roughly uniform sequencing depth across donors, an assumption that may not hold. In the study, approximately 150 TCR beta chains were listed as associated with cytomegalovirus. Roughly 15 rarely observed V segments, including chromosome 9 orphons, were excluded from the earlier analysis of approximately 500 of the donors because counts were too low. Correlated functional status among segregating V segments might be attributable to linkage disequilibrium, but an unknown experimental factor could not be ruled out. The authors suggested that the approach could potentially be extended to other disease states and immunological phenotypes. In an earlier analysis of approximately 600 of the donors, most TCR beta V segments were observed in productive rearrangements about 90% or about 30% of the time, broadly matching IMGT annotations. In a later analysis, the rate of TCR association differed among HLA loci, with DRB1 alleles having the most associated TCRs and HLA-C alleles having the fewest. The 87-base-pair reads could not distinguish some IMGT-functional V segments, including TRBV6-2 and TRBV6-3, so those segments were excluded.

From cysteine to phenylalanine, the CDR3 is 14 amino acids long. Here the CDR3 DNA is all that survives: 42 bases in frame from base 1. Reading the germline V gene (reference sequence) gives CDR1 SSHAT and CDR2 FNYEAQ. The cohort comprised some 680 healthy bone marrow donors. At the time of sampling, every cohort member was nominally healthy, though immune exposures that went unrecorded were likely present. The donor was CMV seropositive and was included in the group of approximately 300 seropositive cohort members. Every donor gave a peripheral blood sample, and the peripheral blood mononuclear cells from that sample were used for TCR beta sequencing. Genomic DNA extraction from the blood cell samples was performed with the Qiagen DNeasy Blood Extraction Kit. Library creation used the immunoSEQ multiplex PCR assay. For the multiplex PCR, a mixture combining 60 forward primers for TCR Vbeta segments and 13 reverse primers for TCR Jbeta segments was used. The CDR3 region of rearranged TCR beta genes was amplified from genomic DNA by a multiplex PCR assay. On the Illumina HiSeq System, the amplified TCR beta libraries were sequenced as 87-base-pair reads. The source study handled its data this way. Across the 500 to 700 repertoires, a later analysis counted tens of millions of unique TCR beta chains, roughly 11 million of which were shared by at least two donors. A nearest-neighbor algorithm error-corrected the raw reads and collapsed the reads into unique sequences, merging closely related sequences to remove PCR and sequencing errors. To assign V, D and J gene segments, CDR3 sequences were aligned to IMGT reference sequences. For a sequence to be retained, at least a six-nucleotide match to both a V gene segment and a J gene segment was required. Rearrangements were classified as productive when the CDR3 lacked stop codons and remained in frame with V and J, and all other rearrangements were classified as non-productive. Following IMGT convention, CDR3 was defined as the stretch from the second conserved V-encoded cysteine up to the conserved J-encoded phenylalanine. The earlier analysis of roughly 590 of the donors excluded any sequence lacking an unambiguous match to a single V gene segment. An earlier analysis of over 450 of the donors classified V segments as functional when productive rearrangements were above 56.7% and as segregating when the standard deviation between donors was above 5%. A statistical classification framework was developed to diagnose cytomegalovirus status using the catalog of TCR beta chain sequences. A later analysis assigned V and J genes by comparing TCR nucleotide sequences with IMGT/GENE-DB human TR gene sequences. The TCRdist pipeline was used in a later analysis to assign CDR3 sequences and most-parsimonious VDJ recombination scenarios. In a later analysis, each TCR beta chain was defined by its CDR3 amino acid sequence together with its V-gene family, and reads without a unique V-gene family were excluded. To address suspected cross-contamination and a sequencing artifact, a later analysis removed a few hundred highly shared, low-generation-probability nucleotide sequences. In a later analysis, a clonal expansion index for each public chain was calculated from normalized within-repertoire ranks of inferred template counts. In a later analysis, generation probabilities were computed using a VDJ recombination model fitted to out-of-frame rearrangements, and the results were checked against IGoR. In a later analysis, hypergeometric tests were used to score TCR-TCR, TCR-HLA and TCR-CMV co-occurrence, with a repertoire-size bias correction applied to TCR pairs. To estimate false discovery rates, a later analysis permuted the HLA or CMV assignments 20 times. A later analysis grouped co-occurring TCRs with DBSCAN, adding TCRdist sequence similarity when clustering within HLA-allele-positive subsets. Repertoires with fewer than 30,000 or more than 120,000 public chains, plus five repertoires with anomalous nucleotide sharing, were excluded from co-occurrence clustering. Held by TCRdb, this immuneACCESS table contains in-frame sequences only and omits some clones. Under half of the omission traces to an unresolved V gene where checked; the cause of the rest is unknown. From that table come the V and J calls and clone size; the DNA was used to work out D and trimming. Across this sample there are 150,000 or so clones, with 70% to 80% seen only once. The ten largest make up over 6% of the sample.

To note about this clone: Its antigen is not yet known. At one end, the junction sequence differs from germline, possibly due to a read error.

The sequenced sample was PBMCs. This receptor was taken from a young man in good health and CMV-seropositive. The chain was built from TRBV7-7 and TRBJ2-5; matching of 6 bases hints at TRBD1 as the D gene. The DNA sequence is given as TGTGCTAGCAGCCCCCGACAGGACCAAGAGACCCAGTACTTC. Its amino acids are CASSPRQDQETQYF.